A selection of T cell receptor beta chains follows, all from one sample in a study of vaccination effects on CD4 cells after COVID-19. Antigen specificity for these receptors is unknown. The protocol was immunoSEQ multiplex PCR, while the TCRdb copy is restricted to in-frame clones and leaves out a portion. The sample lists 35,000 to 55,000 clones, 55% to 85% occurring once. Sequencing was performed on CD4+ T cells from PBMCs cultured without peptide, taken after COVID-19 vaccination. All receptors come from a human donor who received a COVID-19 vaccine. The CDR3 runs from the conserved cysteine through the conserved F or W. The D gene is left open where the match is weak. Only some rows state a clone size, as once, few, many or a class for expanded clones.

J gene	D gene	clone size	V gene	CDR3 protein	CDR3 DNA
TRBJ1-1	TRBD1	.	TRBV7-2	CASSSFPGQVKNTEAFF	TGTGCCAGCAGCTCATTTCCGGGACAGGTTAAGAACACTGAAGCTTTCTTT
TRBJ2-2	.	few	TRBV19	CASSLQQNTGELFF	TGTGCCAGTAGTCTCCAACAGAACACCGGGGAGCTGTTTTTT
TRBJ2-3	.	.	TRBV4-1	CASSQDALAETPDTQYF	TGCGCCAGCAGCCAAGATGCGCTAGCCGAAACCCCAGATACGCAGTATTTT
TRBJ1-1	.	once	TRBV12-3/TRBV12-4	CASSFTGYTEAFF	TGTGCCAGCAGTTTCACGGGGTACACTGAAGCTTTCTTT
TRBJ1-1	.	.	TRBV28	CASSRRLTEAFF	TGTGCCAGTAGCAGACGGCTCACTGAAGCTTTCTTT
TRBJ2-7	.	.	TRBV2	CASSEDLFGRNSYEQYF	TGTGCCAGCAGTGAAGATTTGTTTGGTAGGAACTCCTACGAGCAGTACTTC
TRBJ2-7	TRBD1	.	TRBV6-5	CASSYEGTGSYEQYF	TGTGCCAGCAGTTACGAGGGGACAGGTTCCTACGAGCAGTACTTC
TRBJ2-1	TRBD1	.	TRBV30	CAWRQGWYNEQFF	TGTGCCTGGAGACAGGGGTGGTACAATGAGCAGTTCTTC
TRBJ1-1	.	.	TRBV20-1	CSASDGGRSDTEAFF	TGCAGTGCTAGTGATGGGGGGCGATCGGACACTGAAGCTTTCTTT
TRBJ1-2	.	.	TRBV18	CASSPLGADGYTF	TGTGCCAGCTCACCACTAGGGGCCGATGGCTACACCTTC